This T cell receptor beta chain was profiled in a study of tissue T cells after allogeneic stem cell transplantation. Germline V gives CDR1 LGHNA, CDR2 YNLKQL (reference sequence). The CDR3 has 15 residues. Trimming removed 4 bases at V and 2 bases at J, with 14 bases between. Libraries were prepared by immunoSEQ multiplex PCR; TCRdb keeps only in-frame clonotypes and omits some of them. Found here are about 48,000 clones, roughly 73% of them singletons; the top ten hold roughly 0.77%. Of note for this clone: Genes and germline come from the mouse. The read ends 1 residue early relative to the CDR3; the germline J gene fills the gap.

Sequencing used sorted cells pooled from one or two spleens. This sequence joins TRBV5 and TRBJ1-2; maybe TRBD1 (6 bases). The TCR originated in a pool of C57BL/6 mice in good health. The covered CDR3 bases are TGTGCCAGCAGCCCCAGTGCAGGGGCGAACTCCGACTACACC. Its protein is CASSPSAGANSDYT. The whole CDR3 region reads CASSPSAGANSDYTF.